Below are 13 T cell receptor beta chains sequenced from a single sample in a study of blood T cell repertoires in COVID-19. Method: immunoSEQ multiplex PCR; TCRdb's copy keeps in-frame clones and lacks some. The sample lists about 100,000 clones; approximately 86% were seen once. The sample was peripheral blood. These receptors were taken from a man aged 50 to 60 with active or convalescent COVID-19.

This sequence joins TRBV27 and TRBJ1-5; 11 nucleotides agree with TRBD1. This CDR3 region has 19 residues. CDR1 is MNHEY and CDR2 is SMNVEV in the germline V gene (reference sequence). The ends lost 4 bases at V and 0 bases at J; junction bases unmatched: 11. The CDR3 sequence is CASSYLGTGGSYSNQPQHF. CDR3 bases: TGTGCCAGCAGTTACCTGGGGACAGGGGGTTCTTATAGCAATCAGCCCCAGCATTTT.

The chain links TRBV30 to TRBJ2-5; 8 bases map to TRBD2. Germline V lookup: CDR1 GTSNPN, CDR2 SVGIG (reference sequence). The trim removed 4 bases at V and 2 bases at J, leaving 9 bases unmatched. The CDR3 has 15 residues. The CDR3 DNA follows: TGTGCCTGGATCCACAAGGGGACTAGTCAAGAGACCCAGTACTTC. The encoded protein is CAWIHKGTSQETQYF.

V gene TRBV19 combines with J gene TRBJ1-5; a possible D gene is TRBD1 (6 bases). The germline V and J ends were trimmed by 6 bases and 3 bases, with 18 bases remaining between them. This CDR3 is built from 16 residues. Per the germline V gene, CDR1 is LNHDA and CDR2 is SQIVND (reference sequence). CDR3 nucleotide sequence: TGTGCCAGTAGCCCCATAGGTGCAGGGGACAATCAGCCCCAGCATTTT. This encodes CASSPIGAGDNQPQHF.

The chain uses TRBV18 and TRBJ1-6; D is perhaps TRBD1 (5 bases). V shed 1 base and J shed 7 bases, with 8 bases lying between them. Germline assignment: CDR1 KGHSH and CDR2 LQKENI. This CDR3 is built from 14 residues. The CDR3 sequence: CASSPQTENSPLHF. The CDR3 nucleotides are TGTGCCAGCTCACCACAGACAGAAAATTCACCCCTCCACTTT.

This clone was seen a handful of times. This chain uses TRBV19 with TRBJ1-3, with D perhaps TRBD1 (6 bases). Trimming cost V 1 base and J 2 bases, with 15 bases left between them. Germline CDR1 and CDR2: LNHDA and SQIVND (reference sequence). The CDR3 has 17 residues. The CDR3 sequence: CASSIAIRQDTGNTIYF. The CDR3 DNA reads as TGTGCCAGTAGTATAGCGATCAGACAGGATACTGGAAACACCATATATTTT. The full variable domain, rest sourced from reference TRBV19 and TRBJ1-3, is DGGITQSPKYLFRKEGQNVTLSCEQNLNHDAMYWYRQDPGQGLRLIYYSQIVNDFQKGDIAEGYSVSREKKESFPLTVTSAQKNPTAFYLCASSIAIRQDTGNTIYFGEGSWLTVV.

The gene calls are TRBV19 and TRBJ1-5; TRBD1 is a possible D gene (5 bases). The CDR3 is 16 amino acids. Trimming took 5 bases from V and 2 from J, leaving 16 bases between them. Germline CDR1 and CDR2: LNHDA and SQIVND (reference sequence). This chain's CDR3 is CASSSTGLSGNQPQHF. CDR3 in DNA: TGTGCCAGTAGTTCCACAGGCCTAAGTGGCAATCAGCCCCAGCATTTT.

The chain recombines TRBV5-1 with TRBJ1-2; 9 positions match TRBD1. Germline lookup yields CDR1 SGHRS and CDR2 YFSETQ. CDR3 length equals 14 residues. The junction had 6 bases not matched to a gene; V was cut back by 3 bases and J by 6 bases. The CDR3 protein is CASSWGQGSHGYTF. In nucleotides, the CDR3 is TGCGCCAGCAGCTGGGGACAGGGTAGTCATGGCTACACCTTC.

Here the CDR3 reads CASSLLFADTQYF. The DNA for the CDR3 is TGTGCCAGCAGCTTATTATTTGCAGATACGCAGTATTTT. The V call is TRBV7-2, the J call TRBJ2-3; D gene ambiguous. Trimming cost V 2 bases and J 4 bases, with 7 bases left between them. The CDR3 totals 13 residues. CDR1 and CDR2 (germline): SGHTA, FQGNSA.

CDR3 residues: CASSLGAGLTELFF. In DNA, the CDR3 is TGTGCCAGCAGCTTAGGAGCAGGGCTGACAGAACTGTTTTTT. This chain connects TRBV11-2 to TRBJ1-4, with D possibly being TRBD1 (5 bases). The V and J ends lost 1 base and 12 bases respectively, with 15 bases between them. The CDR3 totals 14 residues. Germline CDR1 is SGHAT and CDR2 is FQNNGV.

This chain links TRBV6-4 with TRBJ2-2; 8 bases match TRBD1. The CDR3 runs to 13 residues. The V and J ends lost 4 bases and 5 bases, in that order; junction bases with no gene match: 0. CDR1 is MRHNA, CDR2 SNTAGT, per germline. As DNA, the CDR3 is TGTGCCAGCAGTGGACAGGGGACCGGGGAGCTGTTTTTT. Its protein is CASSGQGTGELFF.

This chain links TRBV9 with TRBJ1-2; D is undetermined. This CDR3 is built from 13 residues. V gave up 2 bases and J gave up 5 bases, with 10 bases separating them. The germline gives CDR1 SGDLS, CDR2 YYNGEE. The DNA of the CDR3 is TGTGCCAGCAGCGTCTCGACGGGATATGGCTACACCTTC. This codes for CASSVSTGYGYTF.

This rearrangement joins TRBV27 to TRBJ1-2; 7 bases align to TRBD1. Trimming at V came to 2 bases and at J to 4 bases, leaving 10 bases not matched to a gene. The CDR3 contains 16 residues. In germline, CDR1 is MNHEY, CDR2 SMNVEV (reference sequence). The CDR3 DNA sequence: TGTGCCAGCAGTTTACTTGCCCTAGGGGGCCGCTATGGCTACACCTTC. Its protein product is CASSLLALGGRYGYTF.

The rearrangement joins TRBV10-2 to TRBJ2-5, with a tentative D call TRBD1 (7 bases). V lost 6 bases and J lost 4, with 15 bases in between. Looked up from germline, CDR1 is WSHSY and CDR2 is SAAADI. The CDR3 length is 14 residues. CDR3 coding DNA: TGCGCCAGCAGGCCCGGGACAGCGGGAGAGACCCAGTACTTC. Protein sequence: CASRPGTAGETQYF.